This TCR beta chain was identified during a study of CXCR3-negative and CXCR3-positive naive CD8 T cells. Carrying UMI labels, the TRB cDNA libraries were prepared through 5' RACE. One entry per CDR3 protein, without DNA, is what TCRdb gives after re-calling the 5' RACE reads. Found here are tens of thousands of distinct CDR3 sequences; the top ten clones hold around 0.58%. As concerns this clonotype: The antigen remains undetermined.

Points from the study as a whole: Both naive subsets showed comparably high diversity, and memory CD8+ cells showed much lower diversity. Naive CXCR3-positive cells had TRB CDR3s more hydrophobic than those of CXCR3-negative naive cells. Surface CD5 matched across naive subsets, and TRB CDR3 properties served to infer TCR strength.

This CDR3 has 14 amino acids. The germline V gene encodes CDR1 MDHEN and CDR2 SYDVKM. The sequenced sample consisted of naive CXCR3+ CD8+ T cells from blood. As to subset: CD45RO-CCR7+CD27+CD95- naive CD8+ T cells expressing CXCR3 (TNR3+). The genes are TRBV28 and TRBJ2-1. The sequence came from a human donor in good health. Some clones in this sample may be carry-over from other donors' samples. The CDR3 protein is CASSFWAGRNEQFF.